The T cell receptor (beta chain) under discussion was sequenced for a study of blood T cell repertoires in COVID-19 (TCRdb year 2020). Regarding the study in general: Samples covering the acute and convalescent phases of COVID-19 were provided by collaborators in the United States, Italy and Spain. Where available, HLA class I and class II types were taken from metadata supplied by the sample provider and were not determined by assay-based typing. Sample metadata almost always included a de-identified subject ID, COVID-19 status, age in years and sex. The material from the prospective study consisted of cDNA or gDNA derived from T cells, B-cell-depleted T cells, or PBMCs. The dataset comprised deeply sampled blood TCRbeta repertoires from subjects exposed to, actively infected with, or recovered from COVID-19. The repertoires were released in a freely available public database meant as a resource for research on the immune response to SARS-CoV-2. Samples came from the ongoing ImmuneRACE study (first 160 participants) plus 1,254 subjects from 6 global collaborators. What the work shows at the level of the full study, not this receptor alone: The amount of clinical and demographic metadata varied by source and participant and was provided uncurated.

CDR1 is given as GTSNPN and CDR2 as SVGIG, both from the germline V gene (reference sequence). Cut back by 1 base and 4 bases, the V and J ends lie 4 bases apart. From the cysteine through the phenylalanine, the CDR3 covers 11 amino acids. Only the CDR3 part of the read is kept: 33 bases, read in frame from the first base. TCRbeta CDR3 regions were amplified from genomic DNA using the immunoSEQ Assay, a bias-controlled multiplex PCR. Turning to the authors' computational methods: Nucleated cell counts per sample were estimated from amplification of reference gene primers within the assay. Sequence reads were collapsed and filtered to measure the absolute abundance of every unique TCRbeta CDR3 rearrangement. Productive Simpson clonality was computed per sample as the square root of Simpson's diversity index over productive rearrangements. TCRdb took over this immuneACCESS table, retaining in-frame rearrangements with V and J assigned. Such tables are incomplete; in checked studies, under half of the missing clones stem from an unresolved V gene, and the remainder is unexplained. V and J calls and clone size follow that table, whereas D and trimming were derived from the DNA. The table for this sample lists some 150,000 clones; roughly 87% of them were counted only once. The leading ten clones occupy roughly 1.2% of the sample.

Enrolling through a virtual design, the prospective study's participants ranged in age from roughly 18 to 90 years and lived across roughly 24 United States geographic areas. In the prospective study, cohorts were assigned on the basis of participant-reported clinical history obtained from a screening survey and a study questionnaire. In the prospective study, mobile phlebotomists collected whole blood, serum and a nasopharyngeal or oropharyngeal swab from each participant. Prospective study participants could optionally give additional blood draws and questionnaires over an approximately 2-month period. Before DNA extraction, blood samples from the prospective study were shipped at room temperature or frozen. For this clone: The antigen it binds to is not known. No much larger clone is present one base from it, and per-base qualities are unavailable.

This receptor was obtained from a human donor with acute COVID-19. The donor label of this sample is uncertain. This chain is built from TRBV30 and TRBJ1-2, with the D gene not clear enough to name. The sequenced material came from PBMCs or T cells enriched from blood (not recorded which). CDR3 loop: CAWSASYGYTF. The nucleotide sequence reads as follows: TGTGCCTGGAGTGCTTCCTATGGCTACACCTTC.